This TCR beta chain was documented in a study of beta chain features in type 1 diabetes (dated by TCRdb to 2016 to 2019). Notes on the research overall: Mean age, gender distribution, total cell number and subset yield did not differ between patients and healthy donors. In the study, recently diagnosed type 1 diabetes patients and matched healthy donors were compared on the TCRB repertoires of their sorted circulating CD4+ T cell subsets. Regulatory and stem cell-like memory subsets were obtained from only 8 patients and roughly 8 healthy donors, while naive and central memory subsets were obtained from all 28 donors. Across all samples, some 100,000,000 sorted cells were examined, and cell number per subset correlated strongly with RNA yield. Paper-wide results and their limitations: Because cDNA was sequenced instead of genomic DNA, highly expressing activated cells could be over-represented, though the groups showed no difference in activation or CD3 levels. Type 1 diabetes patients showed a moderate but significant shortening of TCRB CDR3 length in all four CD4+ subsets. Patients with type 1 diabetes made fewer insertions and deleted more nucleotides at VDJ recombination sites, implying thymic rearrangement abnormalities. Because small numbers of individuals were included in the HLA sub-analyses, any influence of HLA type on TCRB rearrangement was left unresolved. The naive, central memory and regulatory TCRB repertoires appeared to resemble one another more closely among patients than among healthy donors. Shorter templates might have been favored by PCR, but patient and control samples were amplified and corrected together, so both groups would have been affected equally by any skew.

A remark on this clone: What antigen it recognizes has not been identified. Base qualities are missing; no much larger clone stands one base away.

A single peripheral blood draw of around 0.11 L on average was collected from each donor into heparinised tubes. Using a panel that included CD45RO, CCR7, CD25, CD127, CD95 and CD27, naive, central memory, regulatory and stem cell-like memory CD4+ T cells were sorted on a BD FACSAria II. Every sorted population had a purity above 98%. PBMCs were isolated immediately by Lymphoprep density gradient centrifugation and stained directly without culture. So that batch effects would be minimized, each experiment stained and sorted samples in pairs, pairing one healthy donor with one patient. The entire isolated RNA was reverse transcribed using the High Capacity cDNA Reverse Transcription Kit, and thus expressed TCRB transcripts were sequenced. Naive, central memory and regulatory T cell samples underwent deep immunoSEQ sequencing, averaging about 3.57 million total reads per sample. Sorted cells were lysed in RLT buffer, and RNA was extracted using DNase-treated RNeasy Micro or Mini kits according to cell number. Each cell subset was processed separately to prevent cross-contamination, with patient and healthy donor samples processed together. Using the immunoSEQ multiplex PCR, TCRB sequences were amplified from cDNA into 87-bp fragments spanning the CDR3 region. Amplicons were sequenced on the Illumina HiSeq platform. In the paper's pipeline: PCR bias was computationally corrected using synthetic template baselines, reads within Hamming distance 2 were collapsed, and singletons that could not be merged were discarded. Reads were aligned against IMGT so that V, D and J genes, CDR3 length and insertions or deletions at six rearrangement sites could be assigned. Within each subset, clonotype counts were normalized to the number of sorted cells before true diversity and Gini coefficients were calculated with the tcR R package. Repertoire sharing was quantified using the overlap coefficient calculated on TCRB nucleotide sequences. Out-of-frame TCRB sequences from naive cells were analyzed to stand in for the pre-selection repertoire. The table was pulled from immuneACCESS by TCRdb, which kept in-frame rearrangements only. Such tables lose some clones; where checked, under half of the loss comes from unresolved V genes, and the rest has no known cause. V and J calls and clone size come straight from that table; D and trimming were deduced from the DNA. The sample contains under 400,000 clones, 15% to 20% of them found a single time. Around 0.04% of the sample is taken by the ten largest.

Sequences SNHLY (CDR1) and FYNNEI (CDR2) are obtained from the germline V gene. Including the terminal cysteine and phenylalanine, the CDR3 comprises 14 residues. The only DNA kept is the CDR3, 42 bases in frame from the first base. V is reduced by 1 base and J by 3 bases, leaving a spacing of 10 bases between them. The V gene is TRBV2 and the J gene is TRBJ2-7; the D gene is possibly TRBD1, with 6 bases matching. Sequenced input: naive CD4+ T cells from blood. Interpreted using the paper, the cell subset or site label stands for: true naive CD4+ T cells. The clonotype comes from a woman under 30 in good health. The CDR3 region: CASSEGGRGYEQYF. The bases are TGTGCCAGCAGTGAAGGGGGCAGGGGCTACGAGCAGTACTTC.